Listed below are T cell receptor beta chains from one sample, sequenced in a study of blood T cells in healthy people across ages. TCRdb ran MiXCR on the 5' RACE reads and lists one entry per CDR3 protein. The sample lists 700,000 to 800,000 distinct CDR3 sequences, more than 40% occurring once. The sample comprised blood. These receptors all come from a woman aged 55-69 years in good health. Both conserved end residues are part of each CDR3. The order of the fields is J gene, V gene, clone size, D gene, CDR3 protein, CDR3 DNA. The D gene is left open where the match is weak. Not every row has a clone size; where given, it reads once, few, many or a size class.

TRBJ2-5	TRBV12-3/TRBV12-4	few	NA	CASSPSGLDIGTQYF	TGTGCCAGCAGTCCTTCGGGACTCGACATTGGGACCCAGTACTTC
TRBJ2-7	TRBV3-1	few	NA	CASSQAGSGLHEQYF	TGTGCCAGCAGCCAAGCGGGGAGCGGTCTACACGAGCAGTACTTC
TRBJ2-5	TRBV4-3	NA	TRBD1	CASSPRQGKETQYF	TGCGCCAGCAGCCCTCGACAGGGCAAAGAGACCCAGTACTTC
TRBJ2-1	TRBV5-6	many	TRBD2	CASSWRVGLDDEQFF	TGTGCCAGCAGCTGGAGGGTGGGACTAGACGATGAGCAGTTCTTC
TRBJ2-1	TRBV15	NA	TRBD2	CATSRDSGGARVDEQFF	TGTGCCACCAGCAGAGATAGCGGGGGGGCCAGAGTCGATGAGCAGTTCTTC
TRBJ2-7	TRBV3-1	many	TRBD1	CASSQESDRNPYEQYF	TGTGCCAGCAGCCAAGAATCGGACAGGAACCCTTACGAGCAGTACTTC
TRBJ1-4	TRBV12-3/TRBV12-4	NA	NA	CASSLLIGNEKLFF	TGTGCCAGCAGTTTATTAATAGGGAACGAAAAACTGTTTTTT
TRBJ2-1	TRBV29-1	NA	TRBD2	CSVERPQGLAGVGEQFF	TGCAGCGTTGAACGCCCCCAAGGACTAGCGGGAGTTGGGGAGCAGTTCTTC
TRBJ2-5	TRBV9	NA	TRBD2	CASSAGGLAGAPQETQYF	TGTGCCAGCAGCGCCGGCGGACTAGCGGGGGCTCCTCAAGAGACCCAGTACTTC
TRBJ1-1	TRBV5-1	NA	TRBD1	CASSFQGEGTEAFF	TGCGCCAGCAGCTTCCAGGGGGAGGGTACTGAAGCTTTCTTT
TRBJ2-1	TRBV7-8	few	TRBD1	CASSLDRGYLNEQFF	TGTGCCAGCAGCTTAGACAGGGGATACTTAAATGAGCAGTTCTTC
TRBJ2-1	TRBV11-2	few	NA	CASSIPGASYNEQFF	TGTGCCAGCAGCATCCCTGGGGCCTCCTACAATGAGCAGTTCTTC
TRBJ2-2	TRBV12-5	NA	NA	CASEGNTGELFF	TGTGCTAGTGAGGGGAACACCGGGGAGCTGTTTTTT
TRBJ2-1	TRBV25-1	NA	TRBD2	CASSARMGLAGDGRNEQFF	TGTGCCAGCAGTGCCCGGATGGGACTAGCGGGAGATGGGCGCAATGAGCAGTTCTTC
TRBJ2-5	TRBV3-1	NA	NA	CASSQGTSFKTQYF	TGTGCCAGCAGCCAAGGGACCTCTTTCAAGACCCAGTACTTC
TRBJ2-7	TRBV4-3	few	NA	CASSQDGRDSYEQYF	TGCGCCAGCAGCCAAGATGGCAGGGATAGTTACGAGCAGTACTTC
TRBJ2-3	TRBV6-5	NA	TRBD2	CASSMYGGTSTDTQYF	TGTGCCAGCAGTATGTACGGGGGGACTAGCACAGATACGCAGTATTTT
TRBJ1-5	TRBV10-3	few	NA	CAVAGTNSNQPQHF	TGTGCCGTCGCCGGGACAAACAGCAATCAGCCCCAGCATTTT
TRBJ2-4	TRBV27	NA	NA	CATTINNPVQNIQYF	TGTGCCACCACTATAAACAATCCTGTCCAAAACATTCAGTACTTC
TRBJ1-5	TRBV28	NA	TRBD1	CASRGQGESNQPQHF	TGTGCCAGCCGGGGACAGGGTGAAAGCAATCAGCCCCAGCATTTT
TRBJ1-2	TRBV6-4	few	TRBD1	CASSQGALGYTF	TGTGCCAGCAGTCAGGGGGCGTTGGGCTACACCTTC
TRBJ2-3	TRBV28	few	NA	CATQQGRFTDTQYF	TGTGCCACCCAACAGGGAAGGTTCACAGATACGCAGTATTTT
TRBJ1-4	TRBV7-9	NA	NA	CASSPRSLNEKLFF	TGTGCCAGCAGCCCCAGGAGTCTTAATGAAAAACTGTTTTTT
TRBJ2-5	TRBV9	few	NA	CASSIGTEVTQYF	TGTGCCAGCAGCATCGGGACTGAGGTGACCCAGTACTTC
TRBJ1-4	TRBV20-1	NA	NA	CSARSGEDEKLFF	TGCAGTGCTAGATCCGGGGAAGACGAAAAACTGTTTTTT
TRBJ1-1	TRBV11-2	NA	TRBD1	CASSLMRTGNAEAFF	TGTGCCAGCAGCTTAATGAGGACAGGGAACGCTGAAGCTTTCTTT
TRBJ2-7	TRBV20-1	few	TRBD2	CSASDSSGSSSYEQYF	TGCAGTGCTAGCGACTCTAGCGGGAGCAGCTCCTACGAGCAGTACTTC
TRBJ2-2	TRBV20-1	few	NA	CSASRGLYTGELFF	TGCAGTGCTAGCCGGGGACTGTACACCGGGGAGCTGTTTTTT
TRBJ2-7	TRBV6-5	NA	NA	CASSYPIRGSTTYEQYF	TGTGCCAGCAGTTATCCGATAAGGGGGAGTACTACCTACGAGCAGTACTTC